The 2 T cell receptor beta chains given below trace back to one sample, sequenced in a study of shared clonotypes between healthy human individuals. Profiled with immunoSEQ multiplex PCR; TCRdb holds only in-frame clones, not every one. The sample consists of approximately 1,000,000 clones, around 78% of them appearing once. Sequenced input: memory CD4+ T cells from PBMCs. The subset was: CD45RA-negative fraction. All receptors derive from a man between 18 and 29 years old in good health. Some clones in this sample may be carry-over from other donors' samples.

The rearrangement uses TRBV27 and TRBJ1-2; D is ambiguous. V was trimmed by 5 bases and J by 1 base, leaving 11 bases between them. Germline CDR1 MNHEY, CDR2 SMNVEV (reference sequence). The CDR3 runs to 14 residues. CDR3 amino acids: CASSVSRYNYGYTF. CDR3 nucleotides: TGTGCCAGCAGTGTGAGCAGATATAACTATGGCTACACCTTC.

The rearrangement links TRBV6-6 to TRBJ1-2; a possible D gene is TRBD1 (6 bases). Trimming stripped 6 bases from V and 1 base from J, with 12 bases between. The CDR3 runs to 14 residues. Germline CDR1 reads MNHNY; CDR2 reads SVGAGI (reference sequence). The CDR3 bases are TGTGCCAGCAGCCTCAGACAGGATAACTATGGCTACACCTTC. Translating it yields CASSLRQDNYGYTF.